Sequencing of this T cell receptor delta chain was carried out in a study of gamma-delta T cells after stem cell transplantation. With regard to this clone: A much larger clone differs from this one at a single base, so this may be a read error. The same CDR3 is also encoded by other DNA sequences in this sample.

TCRdb repeated clone calling on the RT-PCR reads with CATT. The sample consists of thousands of delta-chain clones, roughly 18% of them appearing once. Germline V gene sequence: CDR1 TSWWSYY, CDR2 QGS. The CDR3 contains 29 residues. Losses at the gene ends were 1 base for V and 3 bases for J; bases not matched to a gene: 41. This sequence originates from a human donor. It is not recorded whose cells these are; they may come from a transplant donor. The chain recombines TRDV1 with TRDJ1, with 13 bases fitting TRDD3. Sample: gamma-delta T cells. The CDR3 DNA sequence: TGTGCTCTTGGGGAACCGCGTGGTCCAGGACCGCTACTCCAGTTCCTCTCACTGGGGGATACGGGGGGCGCCGATAAACTCATCTTT. Protein sequence: CALGEPRGPGPLLQFLSLGDTGGADKLIF.